Listed below are T cell receptor beta chains from one sample, sequenced in a study of identical twins. TCRdb called the 5' RACE reads again in MiXCR, with one record for every CDR3 protein. The sample records a few hundred thousand distinct CDR3 sequences, approximately 14% being singletons. This same sample was also part of a study on yellow fever vaccine responses in identical twins.

The sequencing sample was made of CD4+ T cells sorted from blood. These receptors came from a woman younger than 35 in good health. CDR3s include the opening cysteine and the closing phenylalanine or tryptophan. The D gene is left open where the match is weak. Clone size is shown for a subset of rows, as once, few, many or a class of expanded clone.

size | D | J | V | length | CDR3 | DNA
many | TRBD1 | TRBJ1-6 | TRBV12-3/TRBV12-4 | 14 | CASSQTSGGSPLHF | TGTGCCAGCAGTCAAACTTCAGGGGGTTCACCCCTCCACTTT
NA | NA | TRBJ1-5 | TRBV15 | 16 | CATSRARSGVNQPQHF | TGTGCCACCAGCAGAGCTCGGTCGGGGGTCAATCAGCCCCAGCATTTT
few | NA | TRBJ2-3 | TRBV12-3/TRBV12-4 | 15 | CASSLIELGEDTQYF | TGTGCCAGCAGTTTGATTGAACTGGGAGAAGATACGCAGTATTTT
NA | NA | TRBJ2-5 | TRBV7-9 | 13 | CASSLAFTPLQHF | TGTGCCAGCAGCTTAGCGTTTACACCCCTTCAGCACTTC
NA | TRBD1 | TRBJ2-5 | TRBV24-1 | 15 | CATSGRLQGQETQYF | TGTGCCACCAGTGGAAGATTACAGGGGCAAGAGACCCAGTACTTC
NA | NA | TRBJ1-2 | TRBV12-3/TRBV12-4 | 13 | CASSLDNYYGYTF | TGTGCCAGCAGTTTAGACAACTACTATGGCTACACCTTC
NA | TRBD2 | TRBJ2-1 | TRBV3-1 | 16 | CASSPRLAGSYNEQFF | TGTGCCAGCAGCCCCCGTTTAGCGGGCTCCTACAATGAGCAGTTCTTC
NA | NA | TRBJ2-5 | TRBV29-1 | 12 | CSAARGSETQYF | TGCAGCGCCGCCCGGGGCTCGGAGACCCAGTACTTC
few | TRBD1 | TRBJ2-4 | TRBV4-1 | 17 | CASSQEVSRGIKNIQYF | TGCGCCAGCAGCCAAGAGGTTAGCAGGGGGATCAAAAACATTCAGTACTTC
few | TRBD1 | TRBJ2-7 | TRBV12-3/TRBV12-4 | 16 | CASSPRTGGSSYEQYF | TGTGCCAGCAGTCCTCGGACAGGGGGCTCTTCCTACGAGCAGTACTTC
many | NA | TRBJ2-5 | TRBV5-1 | 12 | CASSLLRETQYF | TGTGCCAGCTCCCTTCTAAGGGAGACCCAGTACTTC
NA | TRBD1 | TRBJ1-5 | TRBV20-1 | 15 | CSARDAQGTLQPQHF | TGCAGTGCTAGAGATGCACAGGGGACTTTGCAGCCCCAGCATTTT
NA | NA | TRBJ2-3 | TRBV7-6 | 13 | CASSAGGYDTQYF | TGTGCCAGCAGCGCTGGGGGATACGATACGCAGTATTTT
few | TRBD1 | TRBJ2-7 | TRBV5-1 | 15 | CASSLDGQGVGEQYF | TGCGCCAGCAGCTTGGATGGACAGGGCGTGGGCGAGCAGTACTTC
few | NA | TRBJ2-1 | TRBV5-1 | 12 | CASRQGSNEQFF | TGCGCCAGCAGACAGGGTTCCAATGAGCAGTTCTTC
few | NA | TRBJ2-7 | TRBV3-1 | 14 | CASSPTGRTYEQYF | TGTGCCAGCAGCCCGACAGGACGTACCTACGAGCAGTACTTC
NA | TRBD2 | TRBJ2-7 | TRBV6-5 | 15 | CASSYSVAGGGEQYF | TGTGCCAGCAGTTACTCTGTTGCGGGAGGGGGCGAGCAGTACTTC
NA | NA | TRBJ1-2 | TRBV29-1 | 11 | CSVEGGYGYTF | TGCAGCGTTGAGGGGGGGTATGGCTACACCTTC
NA | TRBD1 | TRBJ2-1 | TRBV12-3/TRBV12-4 | 17 | CASSFGQGLDLYNEQFF | TGTGCCAGCAGTTTCGGACAGGGGCTGGATCTCTACAATGAGCAGTTCTTC
NA | NA | TRBJ2-3 | TRBV2 | 17 | CASSEERTVLHLDTQYF | TGTGCCAGCAGTGAGGAGCGGACAGTGCTCCATTTGGATACGCAGTATTTT
NA | NA | TRBJ2-5 | TRBV7-6 | 13 | CASSLAASETQYF | TGTGCCAGCAGCTTAGCGGCGTCCGAGACCCAGTACTTC
few | TRBD1 | TRBJ2-5 | TRBV4-2 | 19 | CASSQPSSLDRDFRETQYF | TGTGCCAGCAGCCAACCCTCCTCTCTGGACAGGGATTTTCGAGAGACCCAGTACTTC
many | NA | TRBJ1-6 | TRBV14 | 16 | CASSQDQIRGRSPLHF | TGTGCCAGCAGCCAAGATCAAATCCGGGGGAGGTCACCCCTCCACTTT